This T cell receptor (beta chain) was recovered during a study of OX40 agonist ivuxolimab in advanced cancers. Across the whole study: The study treated patients with ivuxolimab, an agonistic anti-OX40 (CD134) antibody. Study-level results: Relative to CD4+, CD8+ T cells held more expanded clones on average. By week 6 at 0.1 to 3.0 mg/kg, blood CD4+ and CD8+ T cells had expanded clonally.

This clone was found once. The antigen is unknown. Profiled with immunoSEQ multiplex PCR; TCRdb holds only in-frame clones, not every one. The table has 70,000 to 80,000 clones, around nine tenths seen once. The CDR3 loop spans 16 amino acids. Germline V gene data show CDR1 as SGHTA and CDR2 as FQGNSA. With 1 base removed from V and 0 bases from J, the gap between germline ends came to 10 bases. The rearrangement links TRBV7-2 to TRBJ1-5; D uncertain. The sequence was obtained from an adult with an advanced solid tumor such as melanoma, head and neck, liver or kidney cancer. Sequences were derived from CD4+ or CD8+ T cells sorted from blood, sampled in a trial of the OX40 agonist ivuxolimab. The CDR3 spells CASSLGSVYSNQPQHF. The CDR3 bases are TGTGCCAGCAGCTTAGGATCGGTTTATAGCAATCAGCCCCAGCATTTT.